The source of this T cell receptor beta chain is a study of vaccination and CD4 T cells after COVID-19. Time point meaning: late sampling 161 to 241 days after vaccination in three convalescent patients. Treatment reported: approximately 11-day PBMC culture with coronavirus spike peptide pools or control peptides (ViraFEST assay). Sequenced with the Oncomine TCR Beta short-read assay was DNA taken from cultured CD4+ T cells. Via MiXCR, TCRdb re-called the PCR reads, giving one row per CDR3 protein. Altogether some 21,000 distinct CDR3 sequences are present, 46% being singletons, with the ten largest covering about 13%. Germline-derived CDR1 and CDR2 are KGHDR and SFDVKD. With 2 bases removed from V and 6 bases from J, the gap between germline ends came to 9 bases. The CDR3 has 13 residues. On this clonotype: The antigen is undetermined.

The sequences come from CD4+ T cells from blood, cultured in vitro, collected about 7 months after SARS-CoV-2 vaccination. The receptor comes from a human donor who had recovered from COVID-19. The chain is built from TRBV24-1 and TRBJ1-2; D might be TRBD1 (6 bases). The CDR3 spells CATSDYGGHGYTF. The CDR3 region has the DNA TGTGCCACCAGTGATTACGGGGGCCATGGCTACACCTTC.